This T cell receptor beta chain was recorded in a study of blood T cells in healthy people across ages. Per the germline V gene, CDR1 is ENHRY and CDR2 is SYGVKD. The CDR3 has 13 residues. This clonotype was recorded once. Then a second PCR, running roughly 7 to 12 cycles, was carried out with a sample-barcoded 5' primer and a J-beta primer mix. One entry per CDR3 protein results from TCRdb running MiXCR on the 5' RACE reads. The sample lists around 1,900,000 distinct CDR3 sequences, about 39% occurring once. The receptor's source is a human donor in good health. The sample was blood. This chain joins TRBV10-3 and TRBJ2-4; 7 bases align to TRBD2. The J call may be wrong; the DNA end is better matched by TRBJ2-5. As DNA, the CDR3 is TGTGCCATCACTCGGGACTCGGGAGGGACCCAGTACTTC. Amino acid sequence: CAITRDSGGTQYF.